These 21 T cell receptor beta chains came from one sample sequenced in a study of T cells in Graves' hyperthyroidism and ophthalmopathy. RNA transcripts gave rise to amplified TCR beta CDR3 regions. Initially, a first-round RT-PCR of the TCR CDR3 employed the HTBI primer set. TCRdb re-derived calls from the multiplex PCR reads in MiXCR, one entry per CDR3 protein. Of roughly 500,000 distinct CDR3 sequences in the sample, around 43% were seen once. Material for sequencing was peripheral blood or thyroid tissue (not recorded which). The receptors come from an adult woman with Graves' disease, either hyperthyroidism or ophthalmopathy (not recorded which).

This clonotype was seen more than once but under ten times. Germline and junction disagree at one end, which may indicate a read error. The CDR3 spells CASSLAWGGGTEAFF. As DNA, the CDR3 is TGTGCCAGCAGCCTAGCATGGGGCGGGGGGACTGAAGCTTTCTTT. This chain uses TRBV7-9 with TRBJ1-1; tentative D call: TRBD1 (5 bases). CDR1 is SEHNR, CDR2 FQNEAQ, per germline (reference sequence). This CDR3 is built from 15 residues.

This clonotype was counted many times. V is TRBV7-2 and J is TRBJ2-2; 8 bases line up with TRBD2. This CDR3 is 14 amino acids long. The germline V gene has CDR1 SGHTA and CDR2 FQGNSA. V shed 5 bases, J shed 7 bases, and the junction held 6 bases outside the gene matches. The CDR3 protein is CASSTGLAGGELFF. Here the CDR3 DNA reads TGTGCCAGCAGCACCGGACTAGCCGGCGGGGAGCTGTTTTTT.

This clonotype came up once. This sequence joins TRBV15 and TRBJ1-6, with a possible D match to TRBD1 (6 bases). The germline V gene has CDR1 LNHNV and CDR2 YYDKDF (reference sequence). Trimming stripped 5 bases from V and 7 bases from J, with 21 bases between. The CDR3 totals 17 residues. Here the CDR3 reads CATSRFGQTVPNSPLHF. The CDR3 nucleotides read TGTGCCACCAGCCGTTTCGGACAGACGGTTCCAAATTCACCCCTCCACTTT.

This rearrangement joins TRBV20-1 to TRBJ2-5; D not resolved. CDR1 and CDR2 (germline): DFQATT, SNEGSKA (reference sequence). The CDR3 extends over 14 amino acids. V was clipped by 5 bases and J by 4 bases, with 17 bases between them. CDR3 DNA: TGCAGTGCTCTAACCCCTCATAAAATAGAGACCCAGTACTTC. This sequence encodes CSALTPHKIETQYF.

The chain carries TRBV7-9 and TRBJ2-7; weak D call: TRBD1 (6 bases). The ends were cut back, 5 bases at V and 0 bases at J, with 17 bases in the middle. CDR3 length: 16 residues. The germline gives CDR1 SEHNR, CDR2 FQNEAQ (reference sequence). The CDR3 coding sequence is TGTGCCAGCAGCCCAAGCAGAACAGGGCCCTCCTACGAGCAGTACTTC. Translating gives CASSPSRTGPSYEQYF.

The J gene is TRBJ2-2, the V gene TRBV29-1, with D unresolved. Germline-derived CDR1 and CDR2 are SQVTM and ANQGSEA. Deletions cut 1 base from V and 0 bases from J, with 12 bases between. The CDR3 length is 16 residues. The CDR3 loop is CSVEGGTVANTGELFF. CDR3 nucleotides: TGCAGCGTTGAAGGGGGAACAGTTGCGAACACCGGGGAGCTGTTTTTT.

This rearrangement joins TRBV9 to TRBJ2-7, with unresolved D. Germline loops: CDR1 SGDLS, CDR2 YYNGEE. The length of the CDR3 is 17 residues. Trimming removed 0 bases at V and 2 bases at J, with 18 bases between. CDR3 DNA: TGTGCCAGCAGCGTAGATAGTATCCAGCGCTATACCTACGAGCAGTACTTC. Residues: CASSVDSIQRYTYEQYF.

This clonotype was picked up one time. This chain joins TRBV29-1 and TRBJ2-7; 10 bases align to TRBD2. V dropped 4 bases and J dropped 9; count of bases not matched to a gene: 9. The CDR3 covers 13 residues. CDR1 and CDR2 from the germline V gene are SQVTM and ANQGSEA. Here the CDR3 DNA reads TGCAGCGTTGGATCAGCGGGAGGGTTTTTGCAGTACTTC. This encodes CSVGSAGGFLQYF.

The chain recombines TRBV14 with TRBJ1-5; D possibly corresponds to TRBD1 (5 bases). This CDR3 comprises 15 residues. The ends were cut back, 4 bases at V and 4 bases at J, with 14 bases in the middle. Per the germline V gene, CDR1 is SGHDN and CDR2 is FVKESK. Written as DNA, the CDR3 is TGTGCCAGCAGCCGTGGAGGGGCTGGAAATCAGCCCCAGCATTTT. This sequence encodes CASSRGGAGNQPQHF.

This clonotype was counted between two and nine times. The chain couples TRBV25-1 to TRBJ2-6, with 8 bases identical to TRBD1. Trimming at V came to 4 bases and at J to 2 bases, leaving 10 bases not matched to a gene. There are 18 residues in the CDR3. The germline CDR1 and CDR2 sequences are MGHDK and SYGVNS. The CDR3 coding sequence is TGTGCCAGCAGTGCACTCGGGACAGGTACCCCTGGGGCCAACGTCCTGACTTTC. As protein: CASSALGTGTPGANVLTF.

This clonotype was counted ten times or more. The rearrangement links TRBV20-1 to TRBJ2-5; a possible D gene is TRBD2 (7 bases). Trimming shortened V by 3 bases and J by 5 bases, and 16 bases separated the two germline ends. The CDR3 is 14 amino acids. Germline assignment: CDR1 DFQATT and CDR2 SNEGSKA (reference sequence). The CDR3 loop is CSASFRGATETQYF. The CDR3 coding sequence is TGCAGTGCTAGCTTTCGGGGGGCTACGGAGACCCAGTACTTC.

J is TRBJ1-1 and V is TRBV14; D gene uncertain. Germline CDR1 is SGHDN and CDR2 is FVKESK. CDR3 length: 11 residues. V lost 6 bases, J lost 8 bases, and 10 bases lay in between. CDR3 bases: TGTGCCAGCAGAGAGACGGGAGAAGCTTTCTTT. It encodes CASRETGEAFF.

This chain connects TRBV20-1 to TRBJ1-2; the match to TRBD1 covers 9 bases. Germline V gives CDR1 DFQATT, CDR2 SNEGSKA (reference sequence). After removal of 1 base from V and 12 bases from J, the junction contained 9 bases not matched to a gene. This CDR3 is 13 amino acids long. Written as DNA, the CDR3 is TGCAGTGCTAGAGGAGGACAGGGGAATGGAAACACCTTC. This encodes CSARGGQGNGNTF.

A few counts support this clonotype. The chain employs TRBV15 and TRBJ2-3; the D gene is possibly TRBD1 (5 bases). Trimming took 0 bases from V and 3 from J, leaving 13 bases between them. CDR1 and CDR2 from the germline V gene are LNHNV and YYDKDF (reference sequence). The CDR3 spans 16 residues. CDR3 DNA sequence: TGTGCCACCAGCAGAGATCTTAAGGGGTGGACAGATACGCAGTATTTT. It yields the protein CATSRDLKGWTDTQYF. The complete variable domain, with remaining parts taken from reference TRBV15 and TRBJ2-3, reads DAMVIQNPRYQVTQFGKPVTLSCSQTLNHNVMYWYQQKSSQAPKLLFHYYDKDFNNEADTPDNFQSRRPNTSFCFLDIRSPGLGDTAMYLCATSRDLKGWTDTQYFGPGTRLTVL.

In this sample, this clonotype turned up a few times. V usage is TRBV6-1 and J usage is TRBJ2-2; TRBD2 agrees at 15 bases. This CDR3 region has 18 residues. Looked up from germline, CDR1 is MNHNS and CDR2 is SASEGT. The V and J ends lost 6 bases and 5 bases, in that order; junction bases with no gene match: 10. DNA of the CDR3: TGTGCCAGCAGAGGCCGTGGACTAGCGGGAGGGGGGACCGGGGAGCTGTTTTTT. This translates into CASRGRGLAGGGTGELFF.

J is TRBJ1-2 and V is TRBV19; 9 bases are a match to TRBD1. This CDR3 has 16 amino acids. Germline assignment: CDR1 LNHDA and CDR2 SQIVND (reference sequence). V lost 3 bases and J lost 5; bases outside the gene matches: 10. The CDR3 sequence is CASSIGTGSLAYGYTF. As DNA, the CDR3 is TGTGCCAGTAGTATCGGGACAGGGAGCTTGGCTTATGGCTACACCTTC.

This clonotype has at least ten counts. This sequence joins TRBV7-3 and TRBJ2-5; 8 bases agree with TRBD1. The germline CDR1 and CDR2 sequences are SGHTA and FQGTGA. The V gene end was trimmed by 5 bases and the J gene end by 4 bases; junction bases not matched to a gene: 12. The length of the CDR3 is 16 residues. The CDR3 coding sequence is TGTGCCAGCAGCAGCCAATCCCAGGGGGCTGGAGAGACCCAGTACTTC. It yields the protein CASSSQSQGAGETQYF.

In this sample, this clonotype turned up once. The germline gene is not matched at one end of the junction; a read error may be the cause. V and J are TRBV7-6 and TRBJ2-6; possible D gene TRBD1, 5 bases. This CDR3 has 17 amino acids. Germline CDR1 SGHVS, CDR2 FNYEAQ. The CDR3 bases are TGTGCTAGCAGCTATACTGTGGGTCTCTCTGGGGCCAACGTCCCGACTTTC. Protein product: CASSYTVGLSGANVPTF.

This clonotype was seen repeatedly, ten times or more. The chain has TRBV11-1 and TRBJ2-5, with a weak D call TRBD1 (6 bases). Between the trimmed V and J ends, which lost 6 bases and 4 bases, there was a span of 12 bases. Germline CDR1 reads SGHAT; CDR2 reads FQDESV (reference sequence). The CDR3 has 13 amino acids. CDR3 residues: CASRETGRETQYF. CDR3 in DNA: TGTGCCAGCAGGGAAACAGGGCGAGAGACCCAGTACTTC.

The CDR3 here is CSVTRDRGRDTEAFF. The CDR3 nucleotides read TGCAGCGTGACCCGGGACAGGGGGCGGGATACTGAAGCTTTCTTT. The chain recombines TRBV29-1 with TRBJ1-1; TRBD1 agrees at 12 bases. The CDR3 runs to 15 residues. CDR1 and CDR2 from the germline V gene are SQVTM and ANQGSEA. Trimming removed 6 bases from V and 5 bases from J; junction bases left unmatched: 10.

The chain is built from TRBV20-1 and TRBJ1-4; 8 bases are shared with TRBD1. Germline CDR1 and CDR2: DFQATT and SNEGSKA (reference sequence). The CDR3 spans 14 residues. V was clipped by 2 bases and J by 7 bases; unmatched bases: 6. Here the CDR3 DNA reads TGCAGTGCTAGATCGGACAGGGACCTTGAAAAACTGTTTTTT. This translates into CSARSDRDLEKLFF.